This is a list of T cell receptor beta chains from one sample in a study of patients and donors after allogeneic stem cell transplantation. One entry per CDR3 protein, called by TCRdb with MiXCR from the RT-PCR reads. The sample holds 25,000 to 35,000 distinct CDR3 sequences, about 6.8% seen once. The sequencing sample was made of blood, either unsorted or a sorted T cell fraction (not recorded which). The receptors derive from a human donor who was either an allogeneic HSCT recipient or a stem cell or donor lymphocyte infusion donor (not recorded which). It is not recorded whose cells these are; they may come from a transplant donor. Both conserved end residues are part of each CDR3.

J gene: TRBJ2-7
V gene: TRBV29-1
CDR3 protein: CSVEDPDRGAYEQYF

J gene: TRBJ2-1
V gene: TRBV20-1
CDR3 protein: CSARRRGVNEQFF

J gene: TRBJ1-2
V gene: TRBV29-1
CDR3 protein: CSVATSTYGYTF

J gene: TRBJ2-3
V gene: TRBV6-1
CDR3 protein: CASSRTGRDTDTQYF

J gene: TRBJ2-7
V gene: TRBV4-2
CDR3 protein: CASSPRSGLSSYEQYF

J gene: TRBJ2-1
V gene: TRBV19
CDR3 protein: CASSLFSGLEQFF

J gene: TRBJ1-1
V gene: TRBV7-8
CDR3 protein: CASSLETGRAEAFF

J gene: TRBJ2-1
V gene: TRBV28
CDR3 protein: CASSNSGSISYNEQFF

J gene: TRBJ2-1
V gene: TRBV24-1
CDR3 protein: CATGDLRDRYNEQFF

J gene: TRBJ2-1
V gene: TRBV2
CDR3 protein: CASQGTSGSYNEQFF

J gene: TRBJ2-7
V gene: TRBV30
CDR3 protein: CAWTVPTGMSSYEQYF

J gene: TRBJ2-1
V gene: TRBV11-2
CDR3 protein: CASSPDYRLLDEQFF

J gene: TRBJ1-5
V gene: TRBV7-9
CDR3 protein: CASSDTGLVRQPQHF

J gene: TRBJ2-1
V gene: TRBV28
CDR3 protein: CASSLSSGTSLNEQFF

J gene: TRBJ1-5
V gene: TRBV7-9
CDR3 protein: CASSSGTADQPQHF

J gene: TRBJ2-3
V gene: TRBV4-3
CDR3 protein: CASSQAGTGVSTDTQYF

J gene: TRBJ2-7
V gene: TRBV2
CDR3 protein: CASSLLTGSYEQYF

J gene: TRBJ2-2
V gene: TRBV9
CDR3 protein: CASRAGLNTGELFF

J gene: TRBJ2-1
V gene: TRBV25-1
CDR3 protein: CASSVPTGSHRQFF

J gene: TRBJ2-1
V gene: TRBV2
CDR3 protein: CASSGFSGIFNEQFF

J gene: TRBJ2-1
V gene: TRBV9
CDR3 protein: CASSSREVLSYNEQFF

J gene: TRBJ2-7
V gene: TRBV27
CDR3 protein: CASSPGLPLKQYF

J gene: TRBJ2-2
V gene: TRBV12-3/TRBV12-4
CDR3 protein: CASRRQGTRTGELFF

J gene: TRBJ2-1
V gene: TRBV7-7
CDR3 protein: CASSRERVNEQFF

J gene: TRBJ2-2
V gene: TRBV7-8
CDR3 protein: CASSYVAFLKRTGELFF

J gene: TRBJ2-1
V gene: TRBV7-2
CDR3 protein: CASSLLGTSPNEQFF

J gene: TRBJ1-2
V gene: TRBV6-5
CDR3 protein: CASSRTGGWNGYTF

J gene: TRBJ2-3
V gene: TRBV9
CDR3 protein: CASTRAASGQNTQYF

J gene: TRBJ1-1
V gene: TRBV2
CDR3 protein: CASSVRGVTEAFF

J gene: TRBJ2-5
V gene: TRBV12-3/TRBV12-4
CDR3 protein: CASSLTGRETQYF

J gene: TRBJ1-2
V gene: TRBV18
CDR3 protein: CASSPPMGVDYGYTF

J gene: TRBJ2-5
V gene: TRBV28
CDR3 protein: CASNTHPLAGEVETQYF

J gene: TRBJ1-2
V gene: TRBV30
CDR3 protein: CAFPYSGTGHYGYTF

J gene: TRBJ1-1
V gene: TRBV6-2/TRBV6-3
CDR3 protein: CASKGQPKNTEAFF

J gene: TRBJ2-1
V gene: TRBV9
CDR3 protein: CASSGSGAEQFF

J gene: TRBJ2-7
V gene: TRBV6-6
CDR3 protein: CASSRRAGAYEQYF

J gene: TRBJ2-7
V gene: TRBV6-6
CDR3 protein: CASMQRGLLEQYF

J gene: TRBJ2-5
V gene: TRBV19
CDR3 protein: CASSSGVWETQYF

J gene: TRBJ2-1
V gene: TRBV29-1
CDR3 protein: CSVASSYNEQFF

J gene: TRBJ2-5
V gene: TRBV4-1
CDR3 protein: CASSQTQGGFQETQYF

J gene: TRBJ2-2
V gene: TRBV4-3
CDR3 protein: CASSQQPIHTGELFF

J gene: TRBJ1-4
V gene: TRBV7-6
CDR3 protein: CASSLNRQGEKLFF

J gene: TRBJ1-2
V gene: TRBV11-2
CDR3 protein: CASSLTFGTSGYTF

J gene: TRBJ1-5
V gene: TRBV12-3/TRBV12-4
CDR3 protein: CASTGMGNQPQHF

J gene: TRBJ2-5
V gene: TRBV5-1
CDR3 protein: CASSLDKASARSETQYF

J gene: TRBJ2-3
V gene: TRBV6-2/TRBV6-3
CDR3 protein: CASSVGRTTDTQYF

J gene: TRBJ2-1
V gene: TRBV12-3/TRBV12-4
CDR3 protein: CASSPGGEQFF

J gene: TRBJ2-1
V gene: TRBV10-3
CDR3 protein: CAISERGVPSHNEQFF